This TCR beta chain derives from a study of T cell repertoires in cytomegalovirus infection. About the research overall: The public TCR beta signatures pointed to both CMV infection and matching HLA type.

In its sample, this clonotype was seen a few times. Antigen: not known. This CDR3 region has 13 residues. V was cut by 3 bases and J by 6 bases, with 9 bases left in between. TCRdb reanalysed the reads using MiXCR and keeps one entry per CDR3 protein. The profile shows roughly 280,000 distinct CDR3 sequences, about 20% of them singletons. The source material was cultured PBMCs, sampled from culture after CMV antigen stimulation. The chain has TRBV12-3 or TRBV12-4 and TRBJ1-5; no definite D call. The sequence came from a human donor in good health (CMV status not recorded). Some clones in this sample may be carry-over from other donors' samples. The CDR3 DNA follows: TGTGCCAGCAGTTTGCCGGGTGGTCAGCCCCAGCATTTT. Its translation is CASSLPGGQPQHF.